Listed here are 15 T cell receptor beta chains from one sample, sequenced in a study of T cell responses to AZD1222 COVID-19 vaccine. Generated by immunoSEQ multiplex PCR, the TCRdb table keeps only in-frame clones and is missing some. The table has more than 150,000 clones, approximately 92% seen once. Sequencing used peripheral blood, obtained on day 0 of AZD1222 vaccination. The receptor source for this set is an adult in good health.

This chain connects TRBV6-2 or TRBV6-3 to TRBJ2-2; D perhaps matches TRBD1 (6 bases). This CDR3 is built from 16 residues. The germline V gene encodes CDR1 MNHEY and CDR2 SVGEGT. V was cut by 3 bases and J by 2 bases, with 13 bases left in between. The CDR3 DNA reads as TGTGCCAGCAGTTATTTGGACAGATCAAACACCGGGGAGCTGTTTTTT. This sequence encodes CASSYLDRSNTGELFF.

The V and J genes are TRBV9 and TRBJ1-1; D not certain. Germline V lookup: CDR1 SGDLS, CDR2 YYNGEE. Trimming took off 4 bases at V and 5 bases at J, with 15 bases between the two ends. This CDR3 has 14 residues. The CDR3 DNA sequence: TGTGCCAGCAGCCGCTCGGATTTGGGAACTGAAGCTTTCTTT. Its protein product is CASSRSDLGTEAFF.

The chain recombines TRBV27 with TRBJ2-4; either TRBD1 or TRBD2 may supply D (6 bases each). This CDR3 has 15 residues. Trimming left V 4 bases short and J 0 bases short, with 10 bases between. Germline CDR1 MNHEY, CDR2 SMNVEV (reference sequence). The CDR3 DNA sequence: TGTGCCAGCAGTTCAAGGGGGGTAGCCAAAAACATTCAGTACTTC. It translates to CASSSRGVAKNIQYF.

The V gene is TRBV2, the J gene TRBJ2-2; 8 bases match TRBD1. Trimming at V came to 6 bases and at J to 4 bases, leaving 4 bases not matched to a gene. The germline CDR1 and CDR2 sequences are SNHLY and FYNNEI. This CDR3 is 14 amino acids long. The CDR3 loop reads CASSDRGFTGELFF. The DNA for the CDR3 is TGTGCCAGCAGCGACAGGGGATTCACCGGGGAGCTGTTTTTT.

The J gene is TRBJ1-2, the V gene TRBV6-4; 8 bases map to TRBD1. The germline gives CDR1 MRHNA, CDR2 SNTAGT. This CDR3 comprises 14 residues. V trimming: 5 bases; J trimming: 7 bases; junction bases outside the gene matches: 9. As DNA, the CDR3 is TGTGCCAGCAGTCCTCGACCTCAGGGGGCTGGCTACACCTTC. It is translated as CASSPRPQGAGYTF.

In DNA form, the CDR3 reads TGTGCCACCAGTGCCGGGACCGGGGAGCTGTTTTTT. It yields the protein CATSAGTGELFF. J is TRBJ2-2 and V is TRBV24-1, with D uncertain. Trimming took off 5 bases at V and 5 bases at J, with 5 bases between the two ends. This CDR3 has 12 residues. The germline V gene has CDR1 KGHDR and CDR2 SFDVKD.

This clone was recorded only once. The sample has other DNA sequences that encode this CDR3 too. V and J are TRBV18 and TRBJ1-1, with D hard to call. Germline assignment: CDR1 KGHSH and CDR2 LQKENI. This CDR3 has 13 residues. The V and J ends lost 1 base and 1 base respectively, with 4 bases between them. CDR3 bases: TGTGCCAGCTCACCACTTGAGAACACTGAAGCTTTCTTT. Translated, it gives CASSPLENTEAFF.

Here the CDR3 reads CASSTHNRATNEKLFF. CDR3 nucleotides: TGTGCCAGCAGCACCCACAACAGAGCAACTAATGAAAAACTGTTTTTT. The chain links TRBV21-1 to TRBJ1-4; TRBD1, the table's D call, was not compared with the DNA. TRBV21-1 is a known pseudogene. CDR3 length: 16 residues.

The chain combines TRBV18 with TRBJ2-3; TRBD1 matches at 11 bases. This CDR3 contains 16 residues. Germline values: CDR1 KGHSH, CDR2 LQKENI. Germline trimming cut 3 bases from V and 6 bases from J; bases unmatched to any gene: 8. The CDR3 DNA follows: TGTGCCAGCTCACCGCCTTGGACAGGGGGCGATGATACGCAGTATTTT. It translates to CASSPPWTGGDDTQYF.

The gene calls are TRBV7-2 and TRBJ2-2; TRBD2 agrees at 10 bases. V gave up 1 base and J gave up 4 bases; unmatched junction bases: 3. CDR3 length: 16 residues. Germline CDR1 and CDR2: SGHTA and FQGNSA. CDR3 sequence reads: CASSLVAGGGTGELFF. The CDR3 DNA sequence: TGTGCCAGCAGCTTAGTAGCGGGGGGAGGCACCGGGGAGCTGTTTTTT.

The rearrangement uses TRBV7-9 and TRBJ1-1; the D gene is possibly TRBD1 (5 bases). The CDR3 spans 14 residues. Germline CDR1 SEHNR, CDR2 FQNEAQ (reference sequence). V was shortened by 8 bases and J by 0 bases, with 13 bases between the two germline ends. CDR3 bases: TGTGCCAGCGGGTCACAGGTCTTGAACACTGAAGCTTTCTTT. It codes for CASGSQVLNTEAFF.

The chain uses TRBV5-6 and TRBJ2-2, with a possible D match to TRBD1 (5 bases). The V gene lost 5 bases and the J gene lost 2 bases, with 13 bases spanning the gap. CDR3 length: 15 residues. The germline V gene encodes CDR1 SGHDT and CDR2 YYEEEE. For the CDR3, the DNA is TGTGCCAGCAGGGCCCGCAGGGTCAACACCGGGGAGCTGTTTTTT. Translating gives CASRARRVNTGELFF. The whole variable domain, remainder taken from reference TRBV5-6 and TRBJ2-2, is DAGVTQSPTHLIKTRGQQVTLRCSPKSGHDTVSWYQQALGQGPQFIFQYYEEEERQRGNFPDRFSGHQFPNYSSELNVNALLLGDSALYLCASRARRVNTGELFFGEGSRLTVL.

The rearrangement joins TRBV6-4 to TRBJ1-2; D may be TRBD1 (5 bases). Germline CDR1 and CDR2: MRHNA and SNTAGT. Deletions cut 6 bases from V and 4 bases from J, with 18 bases between. The CDR3 consists of 15 residues. DNA for the CDR3: TGTGCCAGCAGGATGGGGCAGGATGGTTCCTATGGCTACACCTTC. Protein product: CASRMGQDGSYGYTF.

This clone was seen just once. The chain joins TRBV28 to TRBJ1-5, with D uncertain. This CDR3 comprises 15 residues. Trimming removed 6 bases from V and 0 bases from J, with 12 bases in between. Germline assignment: CDR1 MDHEN and CDR2 SYDVKM. The CDR3 nucleotides read TGTGCCAGCAGCCTCACCCTAGATAGCAATCAGCCCCAGCATTTT. The encoded protein is CASSLTLDSNQPQHF.

The rearrangement links TRBV29-1 to TRBJ1-3, with 7 bases aligning to TRBD1. Germline assignment: CDR1 SQVTM and CDR2 ANQGSEA. The CDR3 sequence is 14 residues long. V shed 8 bases and J 0 bases; nucleotides not matched to a gene: 7. CDR3 sequence reads: CSIEGQNSGNTIYF. In DNA form, the CDR3 reads TGCAGCATCGAGGGACAGAACTCTGGAAACACCATATATTTT.